Shown below are 12 T cell receptor beta chains from a single sample sequenced in a study of CD8+ T cells in alopecia areata. Sequencing templates came from extracted RNA that was reverse transcribed into cDNA. Some clones are missing from TCRdb's copy, which holds only in-frame ones; the method was immunoSEQ multiplex PCR. The profile covers 150,000 to 200,000 clones, with 55% appearing a single time and over 4% taken by the ten largest. The sample comprised CD4+ T cells sorted from blood. The receptors shown here come from a human donor in good health.

The chain recombines TRBV11-2 with TRBJ2-7; 7 bases agree with TRBD2. This CDR3 comprises 14 residues. V dropped 8 bases and J dropped 6; count of bases not matched to a gene: 13. Per the germline V gene, CDR1 is SGHAT and CDR2 is FQNNGV. The CDR3 region is CASSVGGRSLEQYF. The CDR3 DNA reads as TGTGCCAGCTCCGTCGGCGGGAGAAGTCTCGAGCAGTACTTC.

The chain recombines TRBV29-1 with TRBJ1-1; 8 positions match TRBD1. V trimming: 6 bases; J trimming: 4 bases; junction bases outside the gene matches: 10. The germline gives CDR1 SQVTM, CDR2 ANQGSEA. This CDR3 has 14 residues. CDR3: CSVMRTGRTTEAFF. The CDR3 nucleotides are TGCAGCGTCATGAGGACAGGGAGGACCACTGAAGCTTTCTTT.

This clone was observed a single time. The V call is TRBV11-2, the J call TRBJ2-6; no definite D call. This CDR3 comprises 16 residues. The ends were cut back, 5 bases at V and 2 bases at J, with 13 bases in the middle. The germline gives CDR1 SGHAT, CDR2 FQNNGV. The CDR3 loop reads CASSSPKKPGANVLTF. CDR3 coding DNA: TGTGCCAGCAGCAGTCCAAAGAAGCCTGGGGCCAACGTCCTGACTTTC.

This clone was recorded a few times. This chain's CDR3 is CASSLTGGTSAGYTF. CDR3 DNA sequence: TGCGCCAGCAGCTTAACAGGGGGCACTTCGGCCGGCTACACCTTC. The chain carries TRBV5-1 and TRBJ1-2, with TRBD1 matching over 9 bases. Trimming removed 2 bases from V and 8 bases from J; junction bases left unmatched: 10. The CDR3 loop spans 15 amino acids. Germline V gene lookup returns CDR1 SGHRS and CDR2 YFSETQ. Complete variable domain (other parts from reference TRBV5-1 and TRBJ1-2): KAGVTQTPRYLIKTRGQQVTLSCSPISGHRSVSWYQQTPGQGLQFLFEYFSETQRNKGNFPGRFSGRQFSNSRSEMNVSTLELGDSALYLCASSLTGGTSAGYTFGSGTRLTVV.

This rearrangement joins TRBV15 to TRBJ2-5; 9 bases are shared with TRBD1. CDR3 length equals 15 residues. The germline gives CDR1 LNHNV, CDR2 YYDKDF (reference sequence). Germline trimming cut 2 bases from V and 3 bases from J; bases unmatched to any gene: 4. CDR3 nucleotides: TGTGCCACCAGCAGATCCCGGACAGGGGAAGAGACCCAGTACTTC. It specifies CATSRSRTGEETQYF. The full variable domain, rest sourced from reference TRBV15 and TRBJ2-5, is DAMVIQNPRYQVTQFGKPVTLSCSQTLNHNVMYWYQQKSSQAPKLLFHYYDKDFNNEADTPDNFQSRRPNTSFCFLDIRSPGLGDTAMYLCATSRSRTGEETQYFGPGTRLLVL.

This rearrangement joins TRBV19 to TRBJ2-1, with 10 positions matching TRBD2. V lost 4 bases and J lost 5; bases outside the gene matches: 5. Germline CDR1 and CDR2: LNHDA and SQIVND (reference sequence). The CDR3 runs 15 residues. CDR3 in amino acids: CASSSGLAVDNEQFF. The CDR3 DNA follows: TGTGCCAGTAGTAGCGGACTAGCGGTAGACAATGAGCAGTTCTTC.

This chain joins TRBV29-1 and TRBJ2-5, with D uncertain. The V end was cut by 7 bases, the J end by 10 bases, with 10 bases between. CDR3 size: 9 residues. Germline-derived CDR1 and CDR2 are SQVTM and ANQGSEA. CDR3: CSDPKGQYF. CDR3 nucleotides: TGCAGCGATCCAAAGGGCCAGTACTTC.

The rearrangement links TRBV30 to TRBJ1-2; no reliable D call. This CDR3 contains 14 residues. V lost 3 bases and J 4 bases, leaving 15 bases between the germline ends. Looked up from germline, CDR1 is GTSNPN and CDR2 is SVGIG (reference sequence). The DNA of the CDR3 is TGTGCCTGGAGCCCTACAGCCTATACCTATGGCTACACCTTC. Protein product: CAWSPTAYTYGYTF.

The chain carries TRBV5-5 and TRBJ1-5, with D possibly matching TRBD1 (5 bases). The CDR3 has 14 residues. The V gene lost 1 base and the J gene lost 10 bases, with 15 bases spanning the gap. Germline V gene lookup returns CDR1 SGHKS and CDR2 YYEKEE (reference sequence). DNA for the CDR3: TGTGCCAGCAGCTTGCGGACGCCGGGGGGACCCCAGCATTTT. Amino acid sequence: CASSLRTPGGPQHF. The full variable domain, its missing parts supplied by reference TRBV5-5 and TRBJ1-5, is DAGVTQSPTHLIKTRGQQVTLRCSPISGHKSVSWYQQVLGQGPQFIFQYYEKEERGRGNFPDRFSARQFPNYSSELNVNALLLGDSALYLCASSLRTPGGPQHFGDGTRLSIL.

This clone has just one count. The rearrangement joins TRBV4-1 to TRBJ2-5; D is unresolved. Trimming took 1 base from V and 2 from J, leaving 8 bases between them. The germline CDR1 and CDR2 sequences are MGHRA and YSYEKL. The CDR3 is 14 residues long. CDR3 coding DNA: TGCGCCAGCAGCCAAGTTCCGTCTCAAGAGACCCAGTACTTC. The encoded protein is CASSQVPSQETQYF.

The chain couples TRBV28 to TRBJ2-1; TRBD2 aligns across 8 bases. The CDR3 consists of 13 residues. In germline, CDR1 is MDHEN, CDR2 SYDVKM. CDR3 region: CESKGTRYNEQFF. The DNA for the CDR3 is TGTGAAAGTAAGGGGACTAGGTACAATGAGCAGTTCTTC.

The rearrangement uses TRBV6-5 and TRBJ1-1, with D maybe TRBD1 (5 bases). Deletions cut 6 bases from V and 5 bases from J, with 16 bases between. The CDR3 loop spans 14 amino acids. CDR1 is MNHEY, CDR2 SVGAGI, per germline. Written as DNA, the CDR3 is TGTGCCAGCAGAGTCGACAGAATGGGAACTGAAGCTTTCTTT. Translation gives CASRVDRMGTEAFF.